One sample yielded the 23 T cell receptor beta chains listed below, sequenced in a study of T cell responses to AZD1222 COVID-19 vaccine (dated by TCRdb to the early 2020s). The time point label on this specimen signifies: baseline before first vaccination. The library was generated by the immunoSEQ multiplex PCR assay. TCRdb holds this immuneACCESS table with in-frame rearrangements only. Some clones are missing; in checked studies, unresolved V genes explain under half, and the rest has no known cause. This sample lists 93,000 or so clones; less than 95% were detected once. The ten top clones hold roughly 5% of the sample. The material was peripheral blood, obtained on day 0 of AZD1222 vaccination. These receptors originate from an adult in good health.

This clone was detected once. This chain links TRBV3-1 (or the pseudogene TRBV3-2) with TRBJ1-2, with 9 bases fitting TRBD1. The CDR3 covers 15 residues. CDR1 and CDR2 from the germline V gene are LGHDT and YNNKEL (reference sequence). The J segment lost 9 bases and the V segment lost 1 base, leaving 9 bases of the junction unmatched. The chain's CDR3 is CASSQGGTGRFSYTF. CDR3 DNA: TGTGCCAGCAGCCAAGGGGGGACAGGGAGGTTCAGCTACACCTTC.

The genes are TRBV3-1 (or the pseudogene TRBV3-2) and TRBJ1-2; D uncertain. Germline CDR1 and CDR2: LGHDT and YNNKEL (reference sequence). CDR3 length: 15 amino acids. V was cut by 0 bases and J by 1 base, with 9 bases left in between. CDR3 residues: CASSQDFTGNYGYTF. The CDR3 nucleotides read TGTGCCAGCAGCCAAGATTTTACGGGTAACTATGGCTACACCTTC.

The rearrangement joins TRBV28 to TRBJ1-4, with TRBD1 as a possible D gene (5 bases). Per germline, CDR1 MDHEN and CDR2 SYDVKM. The CDR3 is 12 residues long. Deletions cut 2 bases from V and 11 bases from J, with 9 bases between. The CDR3 DNA reads TGTGCCAGCAGTTTAACGGGGGAGAAACTGTTTTTT. It translates to CASSLTGEKLFF.

The rearrangement joins TRBV10-3 to TRBJ1-3; D gene ambiguous. The V gene's germline CDR1 is ENHRY and CDR2 SYGVKD. The CDR3 loop spans 14 amino acids. The germline V and J ends were trimmed by 7 bases and 0 bases, with 10 bases remaining between them. Here the CDR3 reads CAINSGDSGNTIYF. In DNA form, the CDR3 reads TGTGCCATCAACTCAGGAGACTCTGGAAACACCATATATTTT.

The chain combines TRBV7-2 with TRBJ1-1; no reliable D call. V was trimmed by 1 base and J by 0 bases, leaving 9 bases between them. There are 15 residues in the CDR3. Germline lookup yields CDR1 SGHTA and CDR2 FQGNSA. CDR3 sequence (DNA): TGTGCCAGCAGCTTAGTTACCGGGGTGAACACTGAAGCTTTCTTT. It yields the protein CASSLVTGVNTEAFF.

This chain links TRBV4-1 with TRBJ2-1; 7 bases align to TRBD2. The CDR3 totals 18 residues. Germline trimming cut 4 bases from V and 3 bases from J; bases unmatched to any gene: 15. The germline V gene has CDR1 MGHRA and CDR2 YSYEKL. The CDR3 DNA reads TGCGCCAGCAGCCGGAAGGCCGGCCTAGCGGAAAGCTACAATGAGCAGTTCTTC. This encodes CASSRKAGLAESYNEQFF.

The rearrangement uses TRBV7-9 and TRBJ1-1; D gene uncertain. Germline loops: CDR1 SEHNR, CDR2 FQNEAQ (reference sequence). The CDR3 is 12 residues long. V shed 7 bases and J shed 5 bases, with 11 bases lying between them. The CDR3, as DNA: TGTGCCAGCACCCCATTAGTGACTGAAGCTTTCTTT. As protein: CASTPLVTEAFF.

This CDR3 is CASSPPAFSYEQYF. CDR3 DNA sequence: TGTGCCAGCAGCCCTCCCGCGTTTTCCTACGAGCAGTACTTC. V and J are TRBV7-2 and TRBJ2-7; D unresolved. Germline CDR1 is SGHTA and CDR2 is FQGNSA. The V end lost 5 bases, the J end lost 1 base, and 12 bases lay between the germline ends. This CDR3 spans 14 amino acids.

V gene TRBV7-2 combines with J gene TRBJ1-6; D gene ambiguous. Trimming cost V 5 bases and J 4 bases, with 3 bases left between them. The germline V gene has CDR1 SGHTA and CDR2 FQGNSA. This CDR3 is 12 amino acids long. The CDR3 coding sequence is TGTGCCAGCAGCCCGTATAATTCACCCCTCCACTTT. It is translated as CASSPYNSPLHF.

This chain connects TRBV13 to TRBJ2-1; TRBD1 agrees at 9 bases. V trimming: 5 bases; J trimming: 11 bases; junction bases outside the gene matches: 16. CDR1 and CDR2 (germline): PRHDT, FYEKMQ (reference sequence). The CDR3 extends over 16 amino acids. The CDR3 coding sequence is TGTGCCAGCAGCCCAGCCGGGACAGGGTATCCGATGAAGCAGTTCTTC. Protein: CASSPAGTGYPMKQFF. The entire variable domain, with the rest obtained from reference TRBV13 and TRBJ2-1, is as follows: AAGVIQSPRHLIKEKRETATLKCYPIPRHDTVYWYQQGPGQDPQFLISFYEKMQSDKGSIPDRFSAQQFSDYHSELNMSSLELGDSALYFCASSPAGTGYPMKQFFGPGTRLTVL.

V and J are TRBV5-1 and TRBJ2-4, with D possibly being TRBD2 (6 bases). CDR3 length: 15 residues. V was shortened by 0 bases and J by 9 bases, with 16 bases between the two germline ends. Germline CDR1 is SGHRS and CDR2 is YFSETQ. CDR3 coding DNA: TGCGCCAGCAGCTTGGGGCTGGCGGGGTGGGGCATTCAGTACTTC. Protein product: CASSLGLAGWGIQYF.

This clone appeared a single time. The genes are TRBV6-2 or TRBV6-3 and TRBJ2-7; D gene unclear. Germline V lookup: CDR1 MNHEY, CDR2 SVGEGT. The CDR3 is made up of 11 amino acids. Trimming left V 2 bases short and J 4 bases short, with 3 bases between. CDR3 nucleotide sequence: TGTGCCAGCAGTTACATGTACGAGCAGTACTTC. Translating gives CASSYMYEQYF.

The chain is built from TRBV11-3 and TRBJ2-5, with a weak D call TRBD2 (6 bases). The V end lost 1 base, the J end lost 1 base, and 10 bases lay between the germline ends. CDR3 length: 15 amino acids. The germline gives CDR1 SGHNT, CDR2 YENEEA. The CDR3, as DNA: TGTGCCAGCAGCTTAGGAGGGACTCGCCAAGAGACCCAGTACTTC. Translation: CASSLGGTRQETQYF.

This chain uses TRBV12-3 or TRBV12-4 with TRBJ2-1, with D hard to call. Trimming left V 2 bases short and J 9 bases short, with 8 bases between. CDR3 length: 12 residues. The CDR3, as DNA: TGTGCCAGCAGTTTACAAGGGTTTGAGCAGTTCTTC. It translates to CASSLQGFEQFF.

V gene TRBV5-4 combines with J gene TRBJ1-2; 8 nucleotides match TRBD1. J was trimmed by 2 bases and V by 5 bases; bases with no gene match: 2. Germline values: CDR1 SGHNT, CDR2 YYREEE (reference sequence). The CDR3 length is 13 residues. In DNA, the CDR3 is TGTGCCAGCAGTCGGACAGGGAACTATGGCTACACCTTC. Translated: CASSRTGNYGYTF. The full variable domain, its missing parts supplied by reference TRBV5-4 and TRBJ1-2, is ETGVTQSPTHLIKTRGQQVTLRCSSQSGHNTVSWYQQALGQGPQFIFQYYREEENGRGNFPPRFSGLQFPNYSSELNVNALELDDSALYLCASSRTGNYGYTFGSGTRLTVV.

This chain joins TRBV30 and TRBJ1-5; D call uncertain. The V end lost 6 bases, the J end lost 0 bases, and 12 bases lay between the germline ends. This CDR3 has 14 amino acids. Germline CDR1 GTSNPN, CDR2 SVGIG (reference sequence). CDR3 residues: CACQDLYSNQPQHF. The CDR3, as DNA: TGTGCCTGTCAGGACCTGTATAGCAATCAGCCCCAGCATTTT. The full variable domain, with the rest looked up from reference TRBV30 and TRBJ1-5, is SQTIHQWPATLVQPVGSPLSLECTVEGTSNPNLYWYRQAAGRGLQLLFYSVGIGQISSEVPQNLSASRPQDRQFILSSKKLLLSDSGFYLCACQDLYSNQPQHFGDGTRLSIL.

The V gene is TRBV6-1, the J gene TRBJ2-7; D tentatively fits TRBD1 or TRBD2 (5 bases each). This CDR3 has 15 residues. Trimming removed 3 bases at V and 2 bases at J, with 14 bases between. Germline assignment: CDR1 MNHNS and CDR2 SASEGT. This chain's CDR3 is CASSDGSLGAYEQYF. CDR3 bases: TGTGCCAGCAGTGACGGCTCACTGGGGGCCTACGAGCAGTACTTC.

The chain couples TRBV12-3 or TRBV12-4 to TRBJ2-3; 7 nucleotides line up with TRBD2. After removal of 5 bases from V and 8 bases from J, the junction contained 7 bases not matched to a gene. This CDR3 is built from 13 residues. The CDR3 is CASSPVGGFTQYF. The CDR3 region has the DNA TGTGCCAGCAGTCCGGTCGGGGGGTTTACGCAGTATTTT.

This clone has only one observation. V gene TRBV21-1 combines with J gene TRBJ2-3; the table's D call of TRBD2 was not tested on the DNA. TRBV21-1 is a pseudogene locus. The CDR3 totals 20 residues. The DNA of the CDR3 is TGTGCCAGCAGGACCCCGCCGGGGCGGGGGGGCGTCTTCGGCACAGATACGCAGTATTTT. It translates to CASRTPPGRGGVFGTDTQYF.

V and J are TRBV7-2 and TRBJ1-2; TRBD1 agrees at 8 bases. Germline V gene lookup returns CDR1 SGHTA and CDR2 FQGNSA. This CDR3 spans 13 amino acids. The V segment lost 5 bases and the J segment 7 bases; nucleotides outside the gene matches: 6. This chain's CDR3 is CASSPDRVFGYTF. As DNA, the CDR3 is TGTGCCAGCAGCCCGGACAGGGTCTTTGGCTACACCTTC.

The CDR3 sequence: CASAGGSYNEQFF. In DNA, the CDR3 is TGTGCCAGCGCAGGGGGCTCCTACAATGAGCAGTTCTTC. V usage is TRBV27 and J usage is TRBJ2-1; 7 bases match TRBD1. The ends lost 8 bases at V and 0 bases at J; junction bases unmatched: 1. The germline V gene has CDR1 MNHEY and CDR2 SMNVEV (reference sequence). The CDR3 contains 13 residues.

J is TRBJ1-6 and V is TRBV9; D unclear. The V gene's germline CDR1 is SGDLS and CDR2 YYNGEE. The CDR3 spans 14 residues. V lost 0 bases and J 6 bases, leaving 7 bases between the germline ends. CDR3 DNA: TGTGCCAGCAGCGTAGTGGAGGGTAATTCACCCCTCCACTTT. It translates to CASSVVEGNSPLHF.

This clone was recorded once. This chain joins TRBV5-4 and TRBJ2-3; 7 bases line up with TRBD1. Germline-derived CDR1 and CDR2 are SGHNT and YYREEE (reference sequence). This CDR3 has 16 residues. The ends lost 3 bases at V and 1 base at J; junction bases unmatched: 8. The CDR3 DNA follows: TGTGCCAGCAGCTCGCCGCCAGGGGGAGGCACAGATACGCAGTATTTT. Translated, it gives CASSSPPGGGTDTQYF.